The next 9 T cell receptor beta chains were all read from a single sample in a study of type 1 and type 2 diabetes patients. The PCR template was genomic DNA. Multiplex PCR with 30 forward and 13 reverse primers amplified the TCR beta CDR3. From the multiplex PCR reads, TCRdb called clonotypes with MiXCR, one entry per CDR3 protein. The sample shows 270,000 or so distinct CDR3 sequences, more than 40% of them seen only once. The sample consisted of peripheral blood mononuclear cells (PBMCs). These TCRs come from a man aged 18 to 29 with type 2 diabetes.

As concerns this clonotype: The conserved phenylalanine or tryptophan normally closing the CDR3 is absent here, so this likely arose from a read error. This chain links TRBV30 with TRBJ2-4, with 9 bases that match TRBD2. Germline V gene lookup returns CDR1 GTSNPN and CDR2 SVGIG (reference sequence). The CDR3 contains 14 residues. Losses at the gene ends were 3 bases for V and 6 bases for J; bases not matched to a gene: 6. The CDR3 sequence is CAWSFSGSGNIQYS. DNA of the CDR3: TGTGCCTGGAGCTTTAGCGGGAGTGGAAACATTCAGTACTCC.

A few counts support this clonotype. The chain has TRBV2 and TRBJ2-2, with D perhaps TRBD2 (7 bases). The CDR3 spans 16 residues. V was trimmed by 0 bases and J by 3 bases, leaving 11 bases between them. Germline values: CDR1 SNHLY, CDR2 FYNNEI. The CDR3 nucleotides read TGTGCCAGCAGTGAAGCGAGGGGGGGATACACCGGGGAGCTGTTTTTT. Amino acid sequence: CASSEARGGYTGELFF.

This clonotype was observed a handful of times. The chain has TRBV5-1 and TRBJ2-7, with a weak D call TRBD2 (6 bases). The CDR3 consists of 16 residues. V was trimmed by 4 bases and J by 1 base, leaving 18 bases between them. Looked up from germline, CDR1 is SGHRS and CDR2 is YFSETQ. CDR3 protein: CASSLPVLGGSYEQYF. CDR3 bases: TGCGCCAGCAGCCTTCCGGTTCTTGGAGGGTCCTACGAGCAGTACTTC.

The rearrangement uses TRBV19 and TRBJ2-2, with D possibly being TRBD2 (6 bases). V dropped 5 bases and J dropped 3 bases, with 13 bases sitting between them. CDR1 LNHDA and CDR2 SQIVND come from the germline V gene (reference sequence). This CDR3 comprises 15 residues. The CDR3 reads CASSHGSEHTGELFF. In nucleotides, the CDR3 is TGTGCCAGTAGTCACGGGAGTGAGCACACCGGGGAGCTGTTTTTT.

This clonotype showed up just a few times. The J gene is TRBJ2-2, the V gene TRBV4-1, with D hard to call. The CDR3 has 14 amino acids. Trimming pared 3 bases from V and 1 base from J, leaving 6 bases between. The germline gives CDR1 MGHRA, CDR2 YSYEKL. CDR3 coding DNA: TGCGCCAGCAGCCATGCGGTGAACACCGGGGAGCTGTTTTTT. As protein: CASSHAVNTGELFF.

The J gene is TRBJ1-1, the V gene TRBV19; maybe TRBD1 (6 bases). This CDR3 region has 12 residues. V dropped 4 bases and J dropped 10 bases, with 13 bases sitting between them. CDR1 and CDR2 from the germline V gene are LNHDA and SQIVND (reference sequence). The CDR3 sequence is CASSNGGAGAFF. The CDR3 DNA reads TGTGCCAGTAGTAATGGGGGGGCCGGAGCTTTCTTT.

This clonotype was counted a few times. CDR3 coding DNA: TGTGCCAGTAGTATAGCGGATTATGGCTACACCTTC. Its protein is CASSIADYGYTF. The chain couples TRBV19 to TRBJ1-2, with D uncertain. The CDR3 runs 12 residues. Germline assignment: CDR1 LNHDA and CDR2 SQIVND (reference sequence). The V end lost 1 base, the J end lost 5 bases, and 5 bases lay between the germline ends.

The V and J genes are TRBV18 and TRBJ2-7; D perhaps matches TRBD1 (6 bases). There are 14 residues in the CDR3. With 5 bases removed from V and 4 bases from J, the gap between germline ends came to 15 bases. The germline V gene encodes CDR1 KGHSH and CDR2 LQKENI. The DNA of the CDR3 is TGTGCCAGCTCAGAGAGGGGGACGCGGTACGAGCAGTACTTC. Protein: CASSERGTRYEQYF.

The CDR3 bases are TGTGCCAGCAGTTACCAGGGGACAGGCTACACCGGGGAGCTGTTTTTT. Its protein is CASSYQGTGYTGELFF. The J gene is TRBJ2-2, the V gene TRBV6-5; TRBD1 matches at 8 bases. CDR1 and CDR2 from the germline V gene are MNHEY and SVGAGI. The ends lost 2 bases at V and 3 bases at J; junction bases unmatched: 5. This CDR3 spans 16 amino acids.